Sequencing of this T cell receptor beta chain was carried out in a study of OX40 agonist ivuxolimab in advanced cancers. In the study overall: Participants averaged approximately 60 years of age (range roughly 23 to 80) and were about 85% male.

This clone came up once. Its matching antigen is unknown. Here immunoSEQ multiplex PCR was the method, and the copy in TCRdb shows in-frame clones only, minus some. The table lists some 78,000 clones, about 91% of them singletons. Sampling of blood occurred at baseline, cycle 4 day 1, and cycle 7 day 1. Study results and caveats: Low normalized T-cell clonal expansion was additionally recorded for some nonresponders.

With 5 bases removed from V and 0 bases from J, the gap between germline ends came to 11 bases. The CDR3 has 15 amino acids. The germline V gene has CDR1 MGHDK and CDR2 SYGVNS. The sequence came from an adult with an advanced solid tumor such as melanoma, head and neck, liver or kidney cancer. The rearrangement links TRBV25-1 to TRBJ1-3; the D gene is possibly TRBD1 (5 bases). Sequencing used CD4+ or CD8+ T cells sorted from blood, obtained in a trial of the OX40 agonist ivuxolimab. The CDR3: CASSPPGLSGNTIYF. In DNA, the CDR3 is TGTGCCAGCAGTCCCCCGGGACTCTCTGGAAACACCATATATTTT. Full variable domain (outside the CDR3, taken from reference TRBV25-1 and TRBJ1-3): EADIYQTPRYLVIGTGKKITLECSQTMGHDKMYWYQQDPGMELHLIHYSYGVNSTEKGDLSSESTVSRIRTEHFPLTLESARPSHTSQYLCASSPPGLSGNTIYFGEGSWLTVV.